These 28 T cell receptor beta chains were all obtained from the same sample, sequenced in a study of blood T cell repertoires in COVID-19. Assay used: immunoSEQ multiplex PCR; TCRdb lists only in-frame clones, some missing. The data show a few hundred thousand clones, roughly 90% seen once. Sequencing input: peripheral blood. Receptors originate from a man aged 35 to 55 with acute or convalescent COVID-19.

Concerning this clone: This specimen includes other DNA sequences encoding the same CDR3. V and J are TRBV9 and TRBJ2-1; 8 bases map to TRBD2. With V trimmed by 2 bases and J by 0 bases, 1 base remained unmatched. The CDR3 spans 15 residues. CDR1 and CDR2 (germline): SGDLS, YYNGEE. The chain's CDR3 is CASSVSGSSYNEQFF. The CDR3 DNA is TGTGCCAGCAGCGTGAGCGGGAGCTCCTACAATGAGCAGTTCTTC.

The V call is TRBV3-1 (or the pseudogene TRBV3-2), the J call TRBJ2-2, with D unclear. CDR3 length equals 14 residues. V shed 1 base and J shed 4 bases, with 7 bases lying between them. Germline CDR1 LGHDT, CDR2 YNNKEL (reference sequence). CDR3 in amino acids: CASSQGGTTGELFF. CDR3 bases: TGTGCCAGCAGCCAAGGCGGAACCACCGGGGAGCTGTTTTTT.

This chain links TRBV27 with TRBJ2-1, with TRBD2 matching over 9 bases. This CDR3 region has 16 residues. Germline loops: CDR1 MNHEY, CDR2 SMNVEV (reference sequence). J lost 10 bases, V lost 3 bases, and 13 bases had no gene match. The CDR3, as DNA: TGTGCCAGCAGTTTGCAACGTAGCGGGGGCCCGGCGGAGCAGTTCTTC. The encoded protein is CASSLQRSGGPAEQFF.

This chain uses TRBV2 with TRBJ2-3; 14 bases line up with TRBD2. The ends lost 6 bases at V and 4 bases at J; junction bases unmatched: 12. The CDR3 has 18 amino acids. Germline assignment: CDR1 SNHLY and CDR2 FYNNEI. The DNA of the CDR3 is TGTGCCAGCAGCCCTAGGACTAGCGGGAGGTCCTTCGCAGATACGCAGTATTTT. It translates to CASSPRTSGRSFADTQYF.

CDR3 sequence reads: CAWSVGVGQTEAFF. Here the CDR3 DNA reads TGTGCCTGGAGTGTAGGGGTAGGGCAGACTGAAGCTTTCTTT. This sequence joins TRBV30 and TRBJ1-1, with a tentative D call TRBD1 (5 bases). The CDR3 is 14 residues long. CDR1 and CDR2 from the germline V gene are GTSNPN and SVGIG (reference sequence). Trimming removed 0 bases from V and 5 bases from J, with 13 bases in between.

The V call is TRBV4-3, the J call TRBJ2-7; D ambiguous. Trimming removed 1 base at V and 6 bases at J, with 13 bases between. This CDR3 is built from 14 residues. Germline loops: CDR1 LGHNA, CDR2 YSLEER. DNA for the CDR3: TGCGCCAGCAGCCAAGCCAACACCCTCGCCGAGCAGTACTTC. This codes for CASSQANTLAEQYF.

The genes are TRBV4-2 and TRBJ1-2, with 8 bases fitting TRBD1. CDR3 length: 15 amino acids. CDR1 and CDR2 (germline): LGHNA, YNFKEQ. With 0 bases clipped from V and 5 bases from J, the junction kept 5 bases outside the gene matches. In DNA form, the CDR3 reads TGTGCCAGCAGCCAAGATCAACAGGGGGAGTATGGCTACACCTTC. Protein product: CASSQDQQGEYGYTF.

The genes are TRBV9 and TRBJ2-2; 8 bases align to TRBD2. Looked up from germline, CDR1 is SGDLS and CDR2 is YYNGEE. The V segment lost 5 bases and the J segment 2 bases; nucleotides outside the gene matches: 8. This CDR3 spans 16 amino acids. CDR3 protein: CASSPQLAVNTGELFF. The CDR3 region has the DNA TGTGCCAGCAGTCCCCAACTAGCGGTAAACACCGGGGAGCTGTTTTTT.

This chain uses TRBV11-2 with TRBJ1-5, with 7 bases matching TRBD1. J was trimmed by 1 base and V by 5 bases; bases with no gene match: 8. In germline, CDR1 is SGHAT, CDR2 FQNNGV. The CDR3 loop spans 16 amino acids. The DNA of the CDR3 is TGTGCCAGCAGCCCTATCACAGGGGTGAGCAATCAGCCCCAGCATTTT. Its translation is CASSPITGVSNQPQHF.

The chain couples TRBV5-4 to TRBJ2-1, with a weak D call TRBD2 (6 bases). The CDR3 totals 12 residues. Germline V gives CDR1 SGHNT, CDR2 YYREEE (reference sequence). The CDR3 sequence is CAMGLSYNEQFF. The CDR3 bases are TGTGCGATGGGACTCTCCTACAATGAGCAGTTCTTC.

The gene calls are TRBV28 and TRBJ1-5; D call uncertain. The CDR3 contains 14 residues. The V end was cut by 4 bases, the J end by 6 bases, with 13 bases between. The germline gives CDR1 MDHEN, CDR2 SYDVKM. CDR3 sequence: CASSSTLGSQPQHF. DNA of the CDR3: TGTGCCAGCAGTTCGACCCTAGGGAGTCAGCCCCAGCATTTT.

The chain employs TRBV6-1 and TRBJ1-5; D is undetermined. V lost 3 bases and J lost 9, with 9 bases in between. Germline V gene data show CDR1 as MNHNS and CDR2 as SASEGT. This CDR3 has 12 residues. CDR3 in amino acids: CASSDGDGPQHF. CDR3 in DNA: TGTGCCAGCAGTGACGGGGATGGGCCCCAGCATTTT.

The CDR3 protein is CASSPPGMNTEAFF. CDR3 DNA sequence: TGTGCCAGCAGCCCACCAGGGATGAACACTGAAGCTTTCTTT. This rearrangement joins TRBV9 to TRBJ1-1; D is possibly TRBD1 (5 bases). V was shortened by 4 bases and J by 0 bases, with 10 bases between the two germline ends. Looked up from germline, CDR1 is SGDLS and CDR2 is YYNGEE. The CDR3 is 14 amino acids.

The gene calls are TRBV6-5 and TRBJ1-2; tentatively, D is TRBD1 (5 bases). Germline V gene sequence: CDR1 MNHEY, CDR2 SVGAGI. The V gene lost 2 bases and the J gene lost 4 bases, with 17 bases spanning the gap. The length of the CDR3 is 16 residues. CDR3 sequence: CASSYDRRGQIYGYTF. CDR3 bases: TGTGCCAGCAGTTACGATCGTAGAGGACAAATCTATGGCTACACCTTC.

This clone was counted a single time. V and J are TRBV13 and TRBJ2-3; TRBD1 aligns across 8 bases. CDR1 is PRHDT and CDR2 is FYEKMQ in the germline V gene (reference sequence). The CDR3 loop spans 18 amino acids. The V segment lost 3 bases and the J segment 3 bases; nucleotides outside the gene matches: 14. The CDR3: CASSFQPGGEFATDTQYF. The CDR3 DNA sequence: TGTGCCAGCAGCTTTCAGCCAGGGGGCGAGTTCGCAACAGATACGCAGTATTTT.

The chain joins TRBV6-5 to TRBJ2-7; D is undetermined. This CDR3 is built from 13 residues. V lost 2 bases and J lost 4, with 9 bases in between. Germline V gives CDR1 MNHEY, CDR2 SVGAGI. This CDR3 reads CASSYLLLYEQYF. The CDR3 DNA sequence: TGTGCCAGCAGTTACCTTCTACTATACGAGCAGTACTTC.

The chain joins TRBV11-2 to TRBJ2-3; D possibly corresponds to TRBD1 (5 bases). The CDR3 runs to 12 residues. Germline CDR1 reads SGHAT; CDR2 reads FQNNGV. V lost 6 bases and J lost 8, with 12 bases in between. CDR3 amino acids: CASRPSGATQYF. As DNA, the CDR3 is TGTGCCAGCAGGCCCAGTGGGGCTACGCAGTATTTT.

The CDR3 DNA sequence: TGTGCCATCAGTGTCACAGGATCTTCCGCCGGGGAGCTGTTTTTT. Translation gives CAISVTGSSAGELFF. The chain has TRBV10-3 and TRBJ2-2; possible D gene TRBD1, 5 bases. Germline CDR1 is ENHRY and CDR2 is SYGVKD. Trimming removed 4 bases at V and 6 bases at J, with 15 bases between. The CDR3 is 15 amino acids.

This clone was detected once. V is TRBV11-2 and J is TRBJ2-2; possible D gene TRBD1, 5 bases. V lost 5 bases and J lost 3, with 13 bases in between. The CDR3 loop spans 15 amino acids. The germline CDR1 and CDR2 sequences are SGHAT and FQNNGV. The CDR3 spells CASSPLRAHTGELFF. In DNA form, the CDR3 reads TGTGCCAGCAGCCCACTCAGGGCGCACACCGGGGAGCTGTTTTTT.

This clone was counted only a few times. The gene calls are TRBV6-6 and TRBJ2-7; TRBD2 aligns across 8 bases. The CDR3 is made up of 16 amino acids. CDR1 is MNHNY, CDR2 SVGAGI, per germline (reference sequence). The ends lost 2 bases at V and 3 bases at J; junction bases unmatched: 9. Here the CDR3 reads CASSYAGGRALYEQYF. CDR3 coding DNA: TGTGCCAGCAGTTACGCGGGGGGCAGGGCACTCTACGAGCAGTACTTC.

This clone was counted between two and nine times. The CDR3 protein is CASSVTGDRGAEQYF. CDR3 in DNA: TGTGCCAGCAGCGTAACCGGGGACAGGGGGGCCGAGCAGTACTTC. This sequence joins TRBV9 and TRBJ2-7, with 11 bases identical to TRBD1. The CDR3 extends over 15 amino acids. Germline V gives CDR1 SGDLS, CDR2 YYNGEE. V shed 1 base, J shed 6 bases, and the junction held 6 bases outside the gene matches.

This chain joins TRBV19 and TRBJ2-5, with 13 bases fitting TRBD2. Germline assignment: CDR1 LNHDA and CDR2 SQIVND (reference sequence). V lost 5 bases, J lost 4 bases, and 7 bases stayed unmatched. CDR3 size: 16 residues. Here the CDR3 reads CASSPWGLAGSETQYF. CDR3 nucleotides: TGTGCCAGTAGTCCATGGGGACTAGCGGGATCAGAGACCCAGTACTTC.

The V gene is TRBV2, the J gene TRBJ2-2; a possible D gene is TRBD1 (5 bases). The CDR3 runs 12 residues. CDR1 SNHLY and CDR2 FYNNEI come from the germline V gene. With 6 bases removed from V and 6 bases from J, the gap between germline ends came to 8 bases. CDR3 region: CASRPQAGELFF. CDR3 bases: TGTGCCAGCAGGCCACAGGCCGGGGAGCTGTTTTTT.

This clone has a handful of counts. The V and J genes are TRBV24-1 and TRBJ2-2; TRBD2 matches 9 bases. The CDR3 runs 16 residues. Germline CDR1 is KGHDR and CDR2 is SFDVKD. The trim removed 3 bases at V and 6 bases at J, leaving 7 bases unmatched. This CDR3 is CATSDIAGEDPGELFF. As DNA, the CDR3 is TGTGCCACCAGTGATATAGCGGGAGAAGACCCCGGGGAGCTGTTTTTT.

The DNA for the CDR3 is TGTGCCAGCAGTTCGGACAGGGACCCCCTACAGCAGTACTTC. It translates to CASSSDRDPLQQYF. The V gene is TRBV27, the J gene TRBJ2-7; TRBD1 matches 8 bases. V gave up 4 bases and J gave up 8 bases; unmatched junction bases: 10. The V gene's germline CDR1 is MNHEY and CDR2 SMNVEV (reference sequence). This CDR3 is built from 14 residues.

V gene TRBV28 combines with J gene TRBJ1-5; 10 positions agree with TRBD1. The CDR3 spans 16 residues. Germline V gene data show CDR1 as MDHEN and CDR2 as SYDVKM. Trimming at V came to 4 bases and at J to 3 bases, leaving 6 bases not matched to a gene. CDR3 loop: CASSYDRGPSNQPQHF. DNA for the CDR3: TGTGCCAGCAGTTATGACAGGGGGCCGTCCAATCAGCCCCAGCATTTT.

The V gene is TRBV7-2, the J gene TRBJ1-1; unclear D gene. This CDR3 is built from 13 residues. V lost 3 bases, J lost 8 bases, and 13 bases lay in between. Per germline, CDR1 SGHTA and CDR2 FQGNSA. CDR3 sequence (DNA): TGTGCCAGCAGCTTCTTGGGCGGGTACGAAGCTTTCTTT. Translated: CASSFLGGYEAFF.

The chain recombines TRBV19 with TRBJ1-2; TRBD1 matches at 10 bases. This CDR3 has 13 residues. After removal of 4 bases from V and 5 bases from J, the junction contained 1 base not matched to a gene. Germline lookup yields CDR1 LNHDA and CDR2 SQIVND (reference sequence). The CDR3 DNA reads as TGTGCCAGTAGTAAGGGACAGGGGTATGGCTACACCTTC. Its protein product is CASSKGQGYGYTF.